The rows below give T cell receptor beta chains drawn from one sample of a study of shared clonotypes between healthy human individuals. The data were produced by immunoSEQ multiplex PCR, yet TCRdb's version contains in-frame clones alone and is incomplete. The table has a few million clones, 85% to 95% seen once; the top ten hold roughly 0.36%. The sequenced material came from naive CD4+ T cells from PBMCs. Every receptor here comes from a man aged 18 to 30 in good health. Some clones in this sample may be carry-over from other donors' samples. Each CDR3 is given with its conserved first and last residue. The order of the fields is clone size, V gene, J gene, D gene, CDR3 protein, CDR3 DNA. The D gene is left open where the match is weak. Clone size appears in some rows only: once, few, many, or a class for an expanded clone.

>-|TRBV6-5|TRBJ2-7|TRBD2
CASSYSLAGGTYEQYF
TGTGCCAGCAGTTACTCCCTAGCGGGAGGAACCTACGAGCAGTACTTC
>-|TRBV6-1|TRBJ1-5|-
CASSESRRLYSNQPQHF
TGTGCCAGCAGTGAAAGTAGACGCCTTTATAGCAATCAGCCCCAGCATTTT
>-|TRBV5-1|TRBJ2-6|TRBD1
CATSGGQGAGANVLTF
TGCGCCACTAGTGGGGGACAGGGTGCTGGGGCCAACGTCCTGACTTTC
>-|TRBV19|TRBJ2-7|-
CASSIWGSRSIYEQYF
TGTGCCAGTAGTATATGGGGTTCGCGGAGCATCTACGAGCAGTACTTC
>once|TRBV7-6|TRBJ2-7|-
CASSSPGPDEQYF
TGTGCCAGCAGCTCCCCCGGGCCTGACGAGCAGTACTTC
>-|TRBV9|TRBJ2-3|-
CASSVGLGPSTDTQYF
TGTGCCAGCAGCGTAGGTCTAGGGCCTTCCACAGATACGCAGTATTTT
>-|TRBV5-8|TRBJ2-3|-
CASSLNRDTQYF
TGTGCCAGCAGCCTAAATCGAGATACGCAGTATTTT
>-|TRBV9|TRBJ2-3|-
CASSARPLSDTDTQYF
TGTGCCAGCAGCGCCAGACCCCTATCAGACACAGATACGCAGTATTTT
>-|TRBV2|TRBJ2-1|TRBD2
CASTPGTSSYNEQFF
TGTGCCAGCACTCCCGGGACTAGCAGCTACAATGAGCAGTTCTTC
>-|TRBV10-2|TRBJ1-5|-
CASSESGRNQPQHF
TGCGCCAGCAGTGAGTCCGGGCGCAATCAGCCCCAGCATTTT
>-|TRBV30|TRBJ2-3|-
CAWTSSVDTQYF
TGTGCCTGGACATCTAGTGTAGATACGCAGTATTTT
>-|TRBV5-4|TRBJ1-5|-
CASSLGSAGNSNQPQHF
TGTGCCAGCAGCTTGGGTAGTGCAGGGAATAGCAATCAGCCCCAGCATTTT
>-|TRBV5-1|TRBJ1-1|-
CASSSVRNTEAFF
TGCGCCAGCAGCTCTGTCCGTAACACTGAAGCTTTCTTT
>-|TRBV27|TRBJ1-1|-
CASSFLGLTNTEAFF
TGTGCCAGCAGTTTCCTCGGACTCACGAACACTGAAGCTTTCTTT
>-|TRBV10-1|TRBJ2-2|-
CASSDRQRTGELFF
TGCGCCAGCAGTGATCGGCAACGCACCGGGGAGCTGTTTTTT
>-|TRBV7-9|TRBJ2-1|-
CASSHFRLEGGSYNEQFF
TGTGCCAGCAGCCATTTTCGACTGGAGGGGGGATCCTACAATGAGCAGTTCTTC
>once|TRBV18|TRBJ2-3|-
CASSPPAGQRTDTQYF
TGTGCCAGCTCACCACCAGCGGGACAGCGCACAGATACGCAGTATTTT
>-|TRBV7-9|TRBJ2-5|TRBD1
CASSQTGTRQETQYF
TGTGCCAGCAGCCAGACAGGGACCCGCCAAGAGACCCAGTACTTC
>-|TRBV10-3|TRBJ1-2|-
CAVGTGDGYTF
TGTGCCGTCGGGACGGGGGATGGCTACACCTTC
>-|TRBV9|TRBJ1-1|-
CASKRGANTEAFF
TGTGCCAGCAAGAGGGGGGCGAACACTGAAGCTTTCTTT
>-|TRBV18|TRBJ2-3|-
CASSPLGSTDTQYF
TGTGCCAGCTCACCCCTCGGGAGCACAGATACGCAGTATTTT
>once|TRBV29-1|TRBJ1-1|TRBD1
CSGGTGGRTEAFF
TGCAGCGGCGGGACAGGGGGTCGCACTGAAGCTTTCTTT
>-|TRBV4-2|TRBJ2-1|TRBD2
CASRLATNPYNEQFF
TGTGCCAGCAGACTAGCGACCAACCCCTACAATGAGCAGTTCTTC
>once|TRBV6-5|TRBJ1-2|-
CASRAPGHYGYTF
TGTGCCAGCAGGGCGCCGGGCCACTATGGCTACACCTTC
>-|TRBV2|TRBJ2-2|TRBD2
CASSDRLAGEANTGELFF
TGTGCCAGCAGTGATAGACTAGCGGGGGAGGCTAACACCGGGGAGCTGTTTTTT
>-|TRBV7-3|TRBJ2-1|-
CASSPGVSYNEQFF
TGTGCCAGCAGCCCAGGGGTCTCCTACAATGAGCAGTTCTTC
>-|TRBV7-3|TRBJ2-3|TRBD1
CASSFYPDRADTQYF
TGTGCCAGCAGCTTCTACCCCGACAGGGCAGATACGCAGTATTTT
>-|TRBV9|TRBJ2-5|TRBD1
CASSVAGGWAETQYF
TGTGCCAGCAGCGTAGCAGGGGGCTGGGCGGAGACCCAGTACTTC
>-|TRBV18|TRBJ1-2|TRBD1
CASSPPGQGINYGYTF
TGTGCCAGCTCACCACCGGGACAGGGAATAAACTATGGCTACACCTTC
>-|TRBV7-9|TRBJ2-3|TRBD2
CASSLTSATDTQYF
TGTGCCAGCAGCTTGACTAGCGCGACAGATACGCAGTATTTT